Each of the 4 T cell receptor beta chains below was sequenced from the same sample in a study of blood T cell repertoires in COVID-19. Generated by immunoSEQ multiplex PCR, the TCRdb table keeps only in-frame clones and is missing some. The data show 250,000 to 350,000 clones, with 88% seen just once and around 10% held by the top ten. Sequencing was performed on peripheral blood. The receptors shown here come from a woman aged 30 to 39 with COVID-19, enrolled during active disease.

The chain links TRBV28 to TRBJ2-7, with 7 bases matching TRBD2. The trim removed 8 bases at V and 6 bases at J, leaving 16 bases unmatched. From germline, CDR1 is MDHEN and CDR2 SYDVKM. The CDR3 runs 15 residues. Here the CDR3 DNA reads TGTGCCAGCGGCGGGAGCTCAGTTTACGGTCTCGAGCAGTACTTC. It codes for CASGGSSVYGLEQYF.

This clone appeared once. The rearrangement links TRBV10-3 to TRBJ2-1; 13 bases map to TRBD2. Germline-derived CDR1 and CDR2 are ENHRY and SYGVKD. Trimming cost V 10 bases and J 9 bases; bases outside gene matches: 9. The CDR3 has 14 amino acids. CDR3 residues: CATGTSGNKGEQFF. In DNA form, the CDR3 reads TGTGCCACCGGGACTAGCGGGAACAAGGGTGAGCAGTTCTTC.

The gene calls are TRBV20-1 and TRBJ2-7; D remains unclear. V lost 5 bases and J 5 bases, leaving 7 bases between the germline ends. From germline, CDR1 is DFQATT and CDR2 SNEGSKA (reference sequence). This CDR3 contains 10 residues. DNA for the CDR3: TGCAGTGCTCGTGGAGACGAGCAGTACTTC. Residues: CSARGDEQYF.

The J gene is TRBJ2-7, the V gene TRBV6-2 or TRBV6-3, with 8 bases aligning to TRBD2. V lost 5 bases to trimming and J lost 6 bases; unmatched junction nucleotides: 6. CDR1 MNHEY and CDR2 SVGEGT come from the germline V gene. This CDR3 comprises 13 residues. The CDR3, as DNA: TGTGCCAGCAGTCCAGGACTAGCTCTCGAGCAGTACTTC. This codes for CASSPGLALEQYF.